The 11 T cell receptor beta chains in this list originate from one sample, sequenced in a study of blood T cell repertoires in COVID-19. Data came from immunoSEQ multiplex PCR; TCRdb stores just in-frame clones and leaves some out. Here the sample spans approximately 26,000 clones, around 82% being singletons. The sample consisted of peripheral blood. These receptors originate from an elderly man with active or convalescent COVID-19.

CDR3 nucleotides: TGTGCCACCAGTGCTAGCGGGGGACACGAGAACACCGGGGAGCTGTTTTTT. Its translation is CATSASGGHENTGELFF. V usage is TRBV24-1 and J usage is TRBJ2-2, with TRBD2 matching 10 bases. V was clipped by 5 bases and J by 1 base; unmatched bases: 6. This CDR3 spans 17 amino acids. Germline assignment: CDR1 KGHDR and CDR2 SFDVKD.

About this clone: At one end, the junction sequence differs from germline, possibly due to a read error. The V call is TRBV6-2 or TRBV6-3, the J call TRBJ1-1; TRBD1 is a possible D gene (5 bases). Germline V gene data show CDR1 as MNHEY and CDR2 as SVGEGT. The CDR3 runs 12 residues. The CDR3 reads CASSYAGTAVDF. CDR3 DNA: TGTGCCAGCAGTTACGCGGGGACGGCGGTGGACTTT.

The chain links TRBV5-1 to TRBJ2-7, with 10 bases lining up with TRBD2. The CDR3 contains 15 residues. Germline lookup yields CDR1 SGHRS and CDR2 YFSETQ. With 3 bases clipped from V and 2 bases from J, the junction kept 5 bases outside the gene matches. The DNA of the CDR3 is TGCGCCAGCAGCTCGGGACTAGCGAACACCTACGAGCAGTACTTC. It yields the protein CASSSGLANTYEQYF.

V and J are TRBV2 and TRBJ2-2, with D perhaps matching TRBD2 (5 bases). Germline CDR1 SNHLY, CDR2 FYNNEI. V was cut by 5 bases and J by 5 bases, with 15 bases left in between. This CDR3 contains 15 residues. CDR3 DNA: TGTGCCAGCAGTACCTCCGGGGTTGGGACCGGGGAGCTGTTTTTT. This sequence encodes CASSTSGVGTGELFF.

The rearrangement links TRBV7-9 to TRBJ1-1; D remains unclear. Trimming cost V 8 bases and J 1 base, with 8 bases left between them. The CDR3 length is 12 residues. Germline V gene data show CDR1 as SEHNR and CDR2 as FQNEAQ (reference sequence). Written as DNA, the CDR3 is TGTGCCAGCGGAACAGCGAACACTGAAGCTTTCTTT. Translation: CASGTANTEAFF.

CDR3 DNA sequence: TGCGCCAGCAGTGAGTGTGCCGCGCCCTGTCCGAAAAGCTCCTACAATGAGCAGTTCTTC. It translates to CASSECAAPCPKSSYNEQFF. This chain connects TRBV10-1 to TRBJ2-1; D not certain. V lost 1 base and J 0 bases, leaving 22 bases between the germline ends. This CDR3 region has 20 residues. From germline, CDR1 is WNHNN and CDR2 SYGVQD (reference sequence).

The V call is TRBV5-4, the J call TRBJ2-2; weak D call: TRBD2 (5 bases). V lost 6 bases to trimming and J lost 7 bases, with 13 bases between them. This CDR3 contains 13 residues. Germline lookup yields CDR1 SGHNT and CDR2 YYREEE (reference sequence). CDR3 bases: TGTGCCAGCACCCCTTCGGGGATCGGGGAGCTGTTTTTT. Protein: CASTPSGIGELFF.

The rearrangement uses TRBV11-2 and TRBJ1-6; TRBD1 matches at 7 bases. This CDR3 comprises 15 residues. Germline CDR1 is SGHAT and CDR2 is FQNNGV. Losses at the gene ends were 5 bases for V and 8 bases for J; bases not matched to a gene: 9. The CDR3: CASSRGNRGDSPLHF. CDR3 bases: TGTGCCAGCAGCCGTGGTAACAGGGGTGATTCACCCCTCCACTTT. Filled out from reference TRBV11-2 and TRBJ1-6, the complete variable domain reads EAGVAQSPRYKIIEKRQSVAFWCNPISGHATLYWYQQILGQGPKLLIQFQNNGVVDDSQLPKDRFSAERLKGVDSTLKIQPAKLEDSAVYLCASSRGNRGDSPLHFGNGTRLTVT.

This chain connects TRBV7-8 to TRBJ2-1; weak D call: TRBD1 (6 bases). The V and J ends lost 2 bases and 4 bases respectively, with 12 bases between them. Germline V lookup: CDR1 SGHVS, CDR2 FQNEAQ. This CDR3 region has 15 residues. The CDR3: CASSLWTEYYNEQFF. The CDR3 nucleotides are TGTGCCAGCAGCTTATGGACAGAATATTACAATGAGCAGTTCTTC.

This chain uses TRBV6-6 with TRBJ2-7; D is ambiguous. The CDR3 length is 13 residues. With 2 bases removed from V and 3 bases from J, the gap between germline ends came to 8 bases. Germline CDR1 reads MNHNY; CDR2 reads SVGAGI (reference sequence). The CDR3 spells CASSYTNNYEQYF. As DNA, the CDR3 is TGTGCCAGCAGTTACACAAATAACTACGAGCAGTACTTC.

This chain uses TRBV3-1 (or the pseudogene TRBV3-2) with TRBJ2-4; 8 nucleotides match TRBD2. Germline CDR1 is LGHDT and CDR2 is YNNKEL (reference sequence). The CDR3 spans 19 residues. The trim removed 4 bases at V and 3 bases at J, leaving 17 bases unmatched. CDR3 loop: CASSLSLWRGRGDKNIQYF. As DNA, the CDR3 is TGTGCCAGCAGCCTATCCCTGTGGAGAGGGCGGGGGGACAAAAACATTCAGTACTTC.